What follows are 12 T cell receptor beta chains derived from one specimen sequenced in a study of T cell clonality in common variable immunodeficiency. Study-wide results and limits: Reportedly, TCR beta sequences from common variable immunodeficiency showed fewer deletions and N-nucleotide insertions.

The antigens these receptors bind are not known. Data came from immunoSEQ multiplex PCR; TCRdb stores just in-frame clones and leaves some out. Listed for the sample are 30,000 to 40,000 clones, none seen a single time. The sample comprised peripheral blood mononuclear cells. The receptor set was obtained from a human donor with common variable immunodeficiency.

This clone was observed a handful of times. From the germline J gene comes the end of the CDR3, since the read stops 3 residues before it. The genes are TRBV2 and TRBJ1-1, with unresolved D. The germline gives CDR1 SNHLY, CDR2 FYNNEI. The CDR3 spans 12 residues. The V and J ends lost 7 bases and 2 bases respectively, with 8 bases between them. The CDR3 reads CASNRVNTEAFF. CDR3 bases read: TGTGCCAGCAATAGGGTTAACACTGAA.

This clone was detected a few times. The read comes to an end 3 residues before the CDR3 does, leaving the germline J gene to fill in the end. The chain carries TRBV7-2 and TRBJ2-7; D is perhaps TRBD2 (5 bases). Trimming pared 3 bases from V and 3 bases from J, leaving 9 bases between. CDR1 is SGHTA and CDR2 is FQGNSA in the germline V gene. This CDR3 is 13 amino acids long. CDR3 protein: CASSFGLNYEQYF. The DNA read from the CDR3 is TGTGCCAGCAGCTTCGGACTGAACTACGAG.

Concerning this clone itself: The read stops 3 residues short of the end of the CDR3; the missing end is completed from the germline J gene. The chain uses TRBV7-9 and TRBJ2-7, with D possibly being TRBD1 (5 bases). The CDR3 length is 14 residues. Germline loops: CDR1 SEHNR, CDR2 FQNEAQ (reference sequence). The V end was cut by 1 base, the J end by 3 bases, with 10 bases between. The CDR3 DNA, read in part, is TGTGCCAGCAGCTTAGGGGCAGGGCGCTACGAG. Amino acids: CASSLGAGRYE. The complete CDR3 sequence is CASSLGAGRYEQYF.

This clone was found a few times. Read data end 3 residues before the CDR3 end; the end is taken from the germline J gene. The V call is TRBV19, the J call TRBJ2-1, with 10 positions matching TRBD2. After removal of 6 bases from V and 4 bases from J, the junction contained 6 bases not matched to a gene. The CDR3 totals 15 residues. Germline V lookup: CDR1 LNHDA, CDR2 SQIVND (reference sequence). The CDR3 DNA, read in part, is TGTGCCAGTAGCGCCGGGACTAGCGTATACAATGAG. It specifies CASSAGTSVYNE. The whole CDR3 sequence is CASSAGTSVYNEQFF.

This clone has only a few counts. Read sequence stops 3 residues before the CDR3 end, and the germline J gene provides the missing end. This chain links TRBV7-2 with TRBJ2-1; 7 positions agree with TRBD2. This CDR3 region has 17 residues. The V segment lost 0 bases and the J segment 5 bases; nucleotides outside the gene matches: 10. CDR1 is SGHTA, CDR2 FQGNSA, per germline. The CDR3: CASSLAAPGLPNNEQFF. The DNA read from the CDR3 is TGTGCCAGCAGCTTAGCCGCTCCGGGACTACCTAACAATGAG.

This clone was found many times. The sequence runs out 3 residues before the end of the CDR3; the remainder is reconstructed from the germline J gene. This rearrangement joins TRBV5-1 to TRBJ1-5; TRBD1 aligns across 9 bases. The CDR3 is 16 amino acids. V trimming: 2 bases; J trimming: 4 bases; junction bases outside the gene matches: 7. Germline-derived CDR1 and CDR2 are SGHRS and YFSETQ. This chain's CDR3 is CASSFNGQGPNQPQHF. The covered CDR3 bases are TGCGCCAGCAGCTTTAACGGACAGGGGCCGAATCAGCCC.

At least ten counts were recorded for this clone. The part of the CDR3 DNA that was read is TGTGCCAGCAGCCCGACGGGACAGGAAGAGACC. This encodes CASSPTGQEET. In full, the CDR3 is CASSPTGQEETQYF. V gene TRBV4-2 combines with J gene TRBJ2-5, with TRBD1 identical over 8 bases. The read terminates 3 residues before the CDR3 end, so the remaining end is supplied by the germline J gene. Germline trimming cut 4 bases from V and 3 bases from J; bases unmatched to any gene: 4. The CDR3 runs to 14 residues. The V gene's germline CDR1 is LGHNA and CDR2 YNFKEQ.

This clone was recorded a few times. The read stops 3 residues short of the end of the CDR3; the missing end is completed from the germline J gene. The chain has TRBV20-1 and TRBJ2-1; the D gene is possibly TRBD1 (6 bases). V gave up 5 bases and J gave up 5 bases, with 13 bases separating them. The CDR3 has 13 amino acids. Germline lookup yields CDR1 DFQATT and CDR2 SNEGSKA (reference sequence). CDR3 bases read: TGCAGTGCTCCTCGTCAGGGGCACAATGAG. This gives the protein CSAPRQGHNE. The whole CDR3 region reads CSAPRQGHNEQFF.

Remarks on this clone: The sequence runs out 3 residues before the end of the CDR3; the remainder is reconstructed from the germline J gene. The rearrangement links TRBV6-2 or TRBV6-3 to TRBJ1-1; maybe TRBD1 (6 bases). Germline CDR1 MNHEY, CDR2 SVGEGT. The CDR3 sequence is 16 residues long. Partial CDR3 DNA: TGTGCCAGCAGCCCTGGGGTACAGGGTGGGATTGGAGAA. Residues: CASSPGVQGGIGE. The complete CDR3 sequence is CASSPGVQGGIGEAFF.

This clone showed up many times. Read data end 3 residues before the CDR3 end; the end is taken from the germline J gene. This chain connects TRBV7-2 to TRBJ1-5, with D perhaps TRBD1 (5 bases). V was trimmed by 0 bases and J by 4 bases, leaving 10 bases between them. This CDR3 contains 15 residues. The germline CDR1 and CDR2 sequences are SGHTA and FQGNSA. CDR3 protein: CASSLAPDRNQPQHF. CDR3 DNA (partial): TGTGCCAGCAGCTTAGCCCCAGACAGAAATCAGCCC.

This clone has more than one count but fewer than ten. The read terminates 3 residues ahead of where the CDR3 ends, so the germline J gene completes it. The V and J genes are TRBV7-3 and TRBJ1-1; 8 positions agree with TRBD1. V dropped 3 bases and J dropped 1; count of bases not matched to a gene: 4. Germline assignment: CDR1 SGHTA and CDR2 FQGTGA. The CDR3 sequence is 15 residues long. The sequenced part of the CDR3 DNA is TGTGCCAGCAGCTTGGACAGGGTCCGGAACACTGAA. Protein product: CASSLDRVRNTE. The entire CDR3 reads CASSLDRVRNTEAFF.

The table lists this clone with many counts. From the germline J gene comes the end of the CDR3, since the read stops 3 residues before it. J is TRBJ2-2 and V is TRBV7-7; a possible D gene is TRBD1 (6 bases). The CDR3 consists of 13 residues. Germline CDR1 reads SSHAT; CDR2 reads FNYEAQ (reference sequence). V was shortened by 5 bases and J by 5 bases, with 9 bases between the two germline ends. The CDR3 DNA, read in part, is TGTGCCAGCAGCCCCGACAGGACCGGGGAG. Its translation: CASSPDRTGE. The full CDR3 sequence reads CASSPDRTGELFF.